The rows below give T cell receptor beta chains drawn from one sample of a study of response to subunit inactivated influenza vaccine. Each CDR3 protein gets one entry after TCRdb re-called the RT-PCR reads with MiXCR. The sample lists roughly 180,000 distinct CDR3 sequences, around 8.8% occurring once. The starting material was non-naive T cells sorted from PBMCs, obtained on the day of vaccination. Every receptor here comes from a man aged 45-65 years who received an inactivated influenza vaccine. Both conserved end residues are part of each CDR3. Each record gives: clone size, J gene, D gene, V gene, CDR3 protein, CDR3 DNA. A D gene is named only where the DNA matches it firmly. Clone size is shown for a subset of rows, as once, few, many or a class of expanded clone.

clone size: .; J gene: TRBJ1-2; D gene: TRBD1; V gene: TRBV2; CDR3 protein: CASSNDRAYGYTF; CDR3 DNA: TGTGCCAGCAGTAATGACAGGGCGTATGGCTACACCTTC
clone size: few; J gene: TRBJ2-4; D gene: .; V gene: TRBV7-2; CDR3 protein: CASSDRGPKNIQYF; CDR3 DNA: TGTGCCAGCAGCGACCGGGGGCCCAAAAACATTCAGTACTTC
clone size: .; J gene: TRBJ2-3; D gene: .; V gene: TRBV7-2; CDR3 protein: CASSRVGTDTQYF; CDR3 DNA: TGTGCCAGCAGCCGAGTCGGGACAGATACGCAGTATTTT
clone size: few; J gene: TRBJ2-5; D gene: .; V gene: TRBV15; CDR3 protein: CATSIRGGQETQYF; CDR3 DNA: TGTGCCACCAGCATAAGGGGCGGCCAAGAGACCCAGTACTTC
clone size: few; J gene: TRBJ1-1; D gene: .; V gene: TRBV4-3; CDR3 protein: CASTTQLGAVGTEAFF; CDR3 DNA: TGCGCCAGCACCACGCAACTCGGGGCAGTGGGCACTGAAGCTTTCTTT
clone size: many; J gene: TRBJ2-7; D gene: .; V gene: TRBV10-3; CDR3 protein: CAINEAGAYEQYF; CDR3 DNA: TGTGCCATCAATGAGGCAGGGGCCTACGAGCAGTACTTC
clone size: many; J gene: TRBJ2-1; D gene: TRBD1; V gene: TRBV29-1; CDR3 protein: CSAGGGQGSNEQFF; CDR3 DNA: TGCAGCGCTGGGGGAGGACAGGGGTCCAATGAGCAGTTCTTC
clone size: many; J gene: TRBJ1-3; D gene: .; V gene: TRBV29-1; CDR3 protein: CSAKANSGNTIYF; CDR3 DNA: TGCAGCGCCAAAGCAAACTCTGGAAACACCATATATTTT
clone size: many; J gene: TRBJ2-7; D gene: .; V gene: TRBV6-1; CDR3 protein: CASSKGRSYEQYF; CDR3 DNA: TGTGCCAGCAGTAAAGGACGGTCCTACGAGCAGTACTTC
clone size: .; J gene: TRBJ1-1; D gene: .; V gene: TRBV12-3/TRBV12-4; CDR3 protein: CASKGPGAGGEAFF; CDR3 DNA: TGTGCCAGCAAAGGACCCGGAGCCGGAGGTGAAGCTTTCTTT
clone size: few; J gene: TRBJ2-5; D gene: TRBD2; V gene: TRBV10-2; CDR3 protein: CASKRGGLRQETQYF; CDR3 DNA: TGCGCCAGCAAGCGGGGGGGGCTACGTCAAGAGACCCAGTACTTC
clone size: many; J gene: TRBJ2-1; D gene: .; V gene: TRBV20-1; CDR3 protein: CSAPLGHASSYNEQFF; CDR3 DNA: TGCAGTGCTCCCCTGGGACACGCAAGCTCCTACAATGAGCAGTTCTTC
clone size: once; J gene: TRBJ1-5; D gene: .; V gene: TRBV12-3/TRBV12-4; CDR3 protein: CAIRRHGRGLLYSNQPQHF; CDR3 DNA: TGTGCCATCAGACGCCACGGCAGGGGCCTGCTTTATAGCAATCAGCCCCAGCATTTT
clone size: many; J gene: TRBJ2-1; D gene: TRBD2; V gene: TRBV15; CDR3 protein: CATSKARLAGDHEQFF; CDR3 DNA: TGTGCCACCAGCAAAGCAAGACTAGCGGGAGACCATGAGCAGTTCTTC
clone size: few; J gene: TRBJ1-1; D gene: .; V gene: TRBV29-1; CDR3 protein: CSVLKNTEAFF; CDR3 DNA: TGCAGCGTTCTCAAGAACACTGAAGCTTTCTTT
clone size: many; J gene: TRBJ2-2; D gene: .; V gene: TRBV6-2/TRBV6-3; CDR3 protein: CASTLSGVAGELFF; CDR3 DNA: TGTGCCAGCACCCTCTCGGGAGTGGCCGGGGAGCTGTTTTTT
clone size: .; J gene: TRBJ1-1; D gene: .; V gene: TRBV5-1; CDR3 protein: CASSGLITEAFF; CDR3 DNA: TGCGCCAGCAGTGGCCTGATCACTGAAGCTTTCTTT
clone size: .; J gene: TRBJ1-5; D gene: .; V gene: TRBV7-8; CDR3 protein: CASSLGSASGQPQHF; CDR3 DNA: TGTGCCAGCAGCTTAGGATCGGCCAGCGGTCAGCCCCAGCATTTT
clone size: many; J gene: TRBJ2-7; D gene: TRBD1; V gene: TRBV20-1; CDR3 protein: CSASGLTGGLYEQYF; CDR3 DNA: TGCAGTGCTAGCGGATTGACAGGGGGATTATACGAGCAGTACTTC
clone size: .; J gene: TRBJ2-3; D gene: .; V gene: TRBV10-3; CDR3 protein: CAISEPGVPDTQYF; CDR3 DNA: TGTGCCATCAGTGAGCCCGGGGTCCCAGATACGCAGTATTTT
clone size: few; J gene: TRBJ2-7; D gene: TRBD1; V gene: TRBV3-1; CDR3 protein: CASSLDRGKEQYF; CDR3 DNA: TGTGCCAGCAGCCTGGACAGGGGGAAAGAGCAGTACTTC
clone size: many; J gene: TRBJ2-7; D gene: .; V gene: TRBV5-1; CDR3 protein: CASSRDHSYEQYF; CDR3 DNA: TGCGCCAGCAGCCGGGACCACTCCTACGAGCAGTACTTC
clone size: .; J gene: TRBJ1-2; D gene: .; V gene: TRBV19; CDR3 protein: CASSMVRQGKYGYTF; CDR3 DNA: TGTGCCAGTAGTATGGTCCGGCAGGGGAAGTATGGCTACACCTTC
clone size: few; J gene: TRBJ1-2; D gene: .; V gene: TRBV6-5; CDR3 protein: CASSYQQVNYGYTF; CDR3 DNA: TGTGCCAGCAGTTACCAACAGGTTAACTATGGCTACACCTTC
clone size: few; J gene: TRBJ2-6; D gene: TRBD1; V gene: TRBV6-5; CDR3 protein: CASSYSRQGRTGANVLTF; CDR3 DNA: TGTGCCAGCAGTTACTCGAGACAGGGGAGGACTGGGGCCAACGTCCTGACTTTC
clone size: .; J gene: TRBJ1-5; D gene: TRBD1; V gene: TRBV20-1; CDR3 protein: CSAQTGGSNQPQHF; CDR3 DNA: TGCAGTGCTCAGACAGGGGGGAGCAATCAGCCCCAGCATTTT
clone size: .; J gene: TRBJ1-1; D gene: TRBD1; V gene: TRBV28; CDR3 protein: CASRTGTGGAFF; CDR3 DNA: TGTGCCAGCAGAACCGGGACAGGGGGGGCTTTCTTT
clone size: .; J gene: TRBJ2-5; D gene: .; V gene: TRBV7-2; CDR3 protein: CASSLHLAKTQYF; CDR3 DNA: TGTGCCAGCAGCTTACATCTAGCGAAGACCCAGTACTTC
clone size: .; J gene: TRBJ2-1; D gene: TRBD1; V gene: TRBV24-1; CDR3 protein: CATSSDRLSYNEQFF; CDR3 DNA: TGTGCCACCAGCTCGGACAGGCTTTCCTACAATGAGCAGTTCTTC
clone size: many; J gene: TRBJ1-2; D gene: .; V gene: TRBV6-1; CDR3 protein: CASSETVRGANYGYTF; CDR3 DNA: TGTGCCAGCAGTGAAACCGTTCGGGGGGCTAACTATGGCTACACCTTC
clone size: many; J gene: TRBJ2-1; D gene: TRBD2; V gene: TRBV4-3; CDR3 protein: CASSLSREAYNEQFF; CDR3 DNA: TGCGCCAGCAGCCTGTCTCGGGAGGCCTACAATGAGCAGTTCTTC
clone size: .; J gene: TRBJ2-7; D gene: .; V gene: TRBV7-9; CDR3 protein: CASSGGLGEQYF; CDR3 DNA: TGTGCCAGCAGCGGCGGTCTCGGCGAGCAGTACTTC
clone size: few; J gene: TRBJ1-5; D gene: TRBD1; V gene: TRBV28; CDR3 protein: CASSPRGTGYHQPQHF; CDR3 DNA: TGTGCCAGCAGTCCCCGTGGGACAGGGTACCATCAGCCCCAGCATTTT
clone size: .; J gene: TRBJ2-7; D gene: TRBD2; V gene: TRBV27; CDR3 protein: CASSRAGGPPYEQYF; CDR3 DNA: TGTGCCAGCAGCCGAGCGGGAGGGCCCCCCTACGAGCAGTACTTC
clone size: many; J gene: TRBJ2-3; D gene: TRBD2; V gene: TRBV12-3/TRBV12-4; CDR3 protein: CASIYRGGEDTQYF; CDR3 DNA: TGTGCCAGCATTTATCGGGGGGGCGAAGATACGCAGTATTTT
clone size: many; J gene: TRBJ2-3; D gene: .; V gene: TRBV5-1; CDR3 protein: CASSFRTGSTDTQYF; CDR3 DNA: TGCGCCAGCAGCTTCCGAACAGGGAGCACAGATACGCAGTATTTT
clone size: many; J gene: TRBJ2-1; D gene: .; V gene: TRBV20-1; CDR3 protein: CSARGQLREQFF; CDR3 DNA: TGCAGTGCAAGGGGACAATTGAGGGAGCAGTTCTTC
clone size: few; J gene: TRBJ2-7; D gene: TRBD2; V gene: TRBV10-3; CDR3 protein: CAASPRNEIAGASYEQYF; CDR3 DNA: TGTGCCGCCTCCCCGCGCAATGAAATAGCGGGAGCTAGCTACGAGCAGTACTTC
clone size: few; J gene: TRBJ2-1; D gene: .; V gene: TRBV12-3/TRBV12-4; CDR3 protein: CASKGADNEQFF; CDR3 DNA: TGTGCCAGCAAAGGGGCAGACAATGAGCAGTTCTTC
clone size: many; J gene: TRBJ2-1; D gene: TRBD1; V gene: TRBV7-2; CDR3 protein: CASSTRQGPDEQFF; CDR3 DNA: TGTGCCAGCAGCACCCGACAGGGACCCGATGAGCAGTTCTTC
clone size: few; J gene: TRBJ2-2; D gene: .; V gene: TRBV9; CDR3 protein: CASSSAFGIGELFF; CDR3 DNA: TGTGCCAGCAGCTCCGCATTTGGGATCGGGGAGCTGTTTTTT
clone size: .; J gene: TRBJ2-3; D gene: TRBD2; V gene: TRBV30; CDR3 protein: CAWSRGRGTDTQYF; CDR3 DNA: TGTGCCTGGAGTAGAGGGCGGGGGACAGATACGCAGTATTTT